This T cell receptor beta chain was captured in a study of blood T cells in healthy people across ages. V was pared by 3 bases and J by 8 bases, with 7 bases of the junction left unmatched. This CDR3 is built from 14 residues. The V gene's germline CDR1 is MNHEY and CDR2 SMNVEV (reference sequence). Then a second PCR, running about 6 to 11 cycles, was carried out with a sample-barcoded 5' primer and a J-beta primer mix. A single record per CDR3 protein comes from TCRdb applying MiXCR to the 5' RACE reads. The sample consists of about 830,000 distinct CDR3 sequences, around 68% of them appearing once.

The receptor was isolated from a young man in good health. Source material: blood. V usage is TRBV27 and J usage is TRBJ2-1; 7 bases are shared with TRBD2. DNA of the CDR3: TGTGCCAGCAGTTTGGACGGGGGGTCTTATGAGCAGTTCTTC. Translation gives CASSLDGGSYEQFF.